One and the same sample provided the 31 T cell receptor beta chains below, sequenced in a study of technical replicates of blood from a few donors. The table came from immunoSEQ multiplex PCR; TCRdb's copy has only in-frame clones and leaves some out. The data hold 40,000 to 60,000 clones, with around 84% observed a single time. Source material: PBMCs. All receptors come from a human donor in good health. Some clones in this sample may be carry-over from other donors' samples.

V gene TRBV7-2 combines with J gene TRBJ1-2; 7 bases are a match to TRBD1. The germline gives CDR1 SGHTA, CDR2 FQGNSA. The V segment lost 0 bases and the J segment 3 bases; nucleotides outside the gene matches: 4. The CDR3 consists of 15 residues. CDR3 residues: CASSLAAGGHYGYTF. Here the CDR3 DNA reads TGTGCCAGCAGCTTAGCAGCAGGGGGGCACTATGGCTACACCTTC.

This chain joins TRBV28 and TRBJ2-7; D might be TRBD1 (5 bases). Germline loops: CDR1 MDHEN, CDR2 SYDVKM. This CDR3 spans 11 amino acids. The germline V and J ends were trimmed by 5 bases and 7 bases, with 9 bases remaining between them. The CDR3 spells CASSTGREQYF. The CDR3 DNA is TGTGCCAGCAGTACAGGACGGGAGCAGTACTTC.

The chain links TRBV5-1 to TRBJ2-1, with D perhaps TRBD1 (5 bases). The CDR3 length is 15 residues. The ends were cut back, 4 bases at V and 0 bases at J, with 11 bases in the middle. The germline CDR1 and CDR2 sequences are SGHRS and YFSETQ. The CDR3 loop is CASSARTSSYNEQFF. The CDR3 DNA reads TGCGCCAGCAGCGCCAGGACAAGCTCCTACAATGAGCAGTTCTTC.

This clone has just one count. This CDR3 reads CASRGQTYGYTF. In nucleotides, the CDR3 is TGTGCCAGCAGAGGACAGACCTATGGCTACACCTTC. J is TRBJ1-2 and V is TRBV4-2, with a weak D call TRBD1 (6 bases). This CDR3 contains 12 residues. The germline V and J ends were trimmed by 6 bases and 4 bases, with 9 bases remaining between them. CDR1 is LGHNA, CDR2 YNFKEQ, per germline.

V is TRBV19 and J is TRBJ2-1, with a possible D match to TRBD1 (5 bases). Trimming removed 2 bases from V and 3 bases from J, with 14 bases in between. This CDR3 spans 16 amino acids. From germline, CDR1 is LNHDA and CDR2 SQIVND (reference sequence). The CDR3 coding sequence is TGTGCCAGTAGTATATGGGGCCCCACCTTCTACAATGAGCAGTTCTTC. The encoded protein is CASSIWGPTFYNEQFF.

This clone is termed medium-sized. The chain links TRBV4-1 to TRBJ1-6; a weak D match, TRBD1 (5 bases). Trimming removed 4 bases at V and 10 bases at J, with 17 bases between. CDR1 is MGHRA, CDR2 YSYEKL, per germline. The CDR3 extends over 15 amino acids. The DNA for the CDR3 is TGCGCCAGCAGCCTCACCGGGGGGAGGGTCTCACCCCTCCACTTT. As protein: CASSLTGGRVSPLHF.

This rearrangement joins TRBV6-1 to TRBJ1-5, with 7 nucleotides matching TRBD1. The CDR3 spans 16 residues. The germline V gene encodes CDR1 MNHNS and CDR2 SASEGT. The V gene end was trimmed by 6 bases and the J gene end by 2 bases; junction bases not matched to a gene: 10. CDR3 DNA sequence: TGTGCCAGCAGCGAAACCGGGCAGGGGGGCAATCAGCCCCAGCATTTT. Its protein product is CASSETGQGGNQPQHF.

The CDR3 region is CASSSSGGYTF. DNA for the CDR3: TGTGCCAGCAGCTCAAGCGGTGGCTACACCTTC. The chain carries TRBV7-8 and TRBJ1-2; D remains ambiguous. The CDR3 length is 11 residues. Germline V lookup: CDR1 SGHVS, CDR2 FQNEAQ. V lost 4 bases and J 7 bases, leaving 7 bases between the germline ends.

This chain's CDR3 is CATSRDPGTNTGELFF. The CDR3 nucleotides read TGTGCCACCAGCAGAGATCCCGGGACAAACACCGGGGAGCTGTTTTTT. This chain links TRBV15 with TRBJ2-2, with D perhaps TRBD1 (6 bases). The CDR3 loop spans 16 amino acids. Trimming took 0 bases from V and 2 from J, leaving 10 bases between them. The germline gives CDR1 LNHNV, CDR2 YYDKDF (reference sequence).

The gene calls are TRBV11-1 and TRBJ1-1; D remains unclear. Trimming stripped 5 bases from V and 0 bases from J, with 10 bases between. The germline V gene encodes CDR1 SGHAT and CDR2 FQDESV (reference sequence). This CDR3 spans 14 amino acids. In DNA, the CDR3 is TGTGCCAGCAGCGCGGCTCGCATGAACACTGAAGCTTTCTTT. Encoded protein: CASSAARMNTEAFF. Filled out from reference TRBV11-1 and TRBJ1-1, the complete variable domain reads EAEVAQSPRYKITEKSQAVAFWCDPISGHATLYWYRQILGQGPELLVQFQDESVVDDSQLPKDRFSAERLKGVDSTLKIQPAELGDSAMYLCASSAARMNTEAFFGQGTRLTVV.

This clone was recorded only once. This rearrangement joins TRBV14 to TRBJ2-6; D is perhaps TRBD1 (6 bases). The V end was cut by 4 bases, the J end by 4 bases, with 14 bases between. This CDR3 contains 16 residues. Germline loops: CDR1 SGHDN, CDR2 FVKESK. The CDR3 bases are TGTGCCAGCAGCCGAGGAACAGGGTCAGGGGCCAACGTCCTGACTTTC. This codes for CASSRGTGSGANVLTF.

This chain connects TRBV2 to TRBJ2-7, with D maybe TRBD1 (5 bases). Germline loops: CDR1 SNHLY, CDR2 FYNNEI. V was clipped by 5 bases and J by 7 bases, with 12 bases between them. The length of the CDR3 is 12 residues. In nucleotides, the CDR3 is TGTGCCAGCAGTAGACAGACCCTGGAGCAGTACTTC. Amino acids: CASSRQTLEQYF.

This clone was detected once. The chain is built from TRBV29-1 and TRBJ2-7; 10 nucleotides match TRBD1. Germline assignment: CDR1 SQVTM and CDR2 ANQGSEA. The CDR3 contains 15 residues. Germline trimming cut 5 bases from V and 1 base from J; bases unmatched to any gene: 8. CDR3 protein: CSVLSGTGVSYEQYF. The DNA for the CDR3 is TGCAGCGTTCTATCCGGGACAGGGGTATCCTACGAGCAGTACTTC.

V gene TRBV29-1 combines with J gene TRBJ2-5, with a tentative D call TRBD2 (6 bases). Trimming cost V 3 bases and J 4 bases, with 12 bases left between them. Germline values: CDR1 SQVTM, CDR2 ANQGSEA. CDR3 length equals 13 residues. The DNA for the CDR3 is TGCAGCGTTGACCGGGGGATAGGAGAGACCCAGTACTTC. Protein sequence: CSVDRGIGETQYF. Using reference TRBV29-1 and TRBJ2-5 for the parts outside the CDR3, the full variable domain is SAVISQKPSRDICQRGTSLTIQCQVDSQVTMMFWYRQQPGQSLTLIATANQGSEATYESGFVIDKFPISRPNLTFSTLTVSNMSPEDSSIYLCSVDRGIGETQYFGPGTRLLVL.

The chain has TRBV21-1 and TRBJ1-5; TRBD1 is the table's D call and was not checked against the DNA. TRBV21-1 is labeled a pseudogene. This CDR3 is built from 15 residues. The CDR3 DNA sequence: TGTGCCAGCAGCAAAGCGCCTGGGGCCAATCAGCCCCAGCATTTT. It specifies CASSKAPGANQPQHF.

The CDR3 sequence: CASSREGVTGELFF. The CDR3 nucleotides read TGTGCCAGCAGCAGGGAGGGTGTGACCGGGGAGCTGTTTTTT. The chain joins TRBV7-2 to TRBJ2-2; 7 nucleotides match TRBD2. This CDR3 is built from 14 residues. V lost 5 bases to trimming and J lost 5 bases; unmatched junction nucleotides: 5. Germline CDR1 reads SGHTA; CDR2 reads FQGNSA. The variable domain in full, completed from reference TRBV7-2 and TRBJ2-2, reads GAGVSQSPSNKVTEKGKDVELRCDPISGHTALYWYRQSLGQGLEFLIYFQGNSAPDKSGLPSDRFSAERTGGSVSTLTIQRTQQEDSAVYLCASSREGVTGELFFGEGSRLTVL.

V gene TRBV7-9 combines with J gene TRBJ2-7, with TRBD2 identical over 16 bases. The V segment lost 3 bases and the J segment 4 bases; nucleotides outside the gene matches: 12. Germline CDR1 reads SEHNR; CDR2 reads FQNEAQ (reference sequence). The CDR3 is made up of 19 amino acids. The CDR3 here is CASSFVGLAGGPSPYEQYF. For the CDR3, the DNA is TGTGCCAGCAGCTTCGTGGGACTAGCGGGAGGGCCGAGCCCTTACGAGCAGTACTTC.

V and J are TRBV6-6 and TRBJ1-2, with D perhaps matching TRBD1 (6 bases). The CDR3 length is 14 residues. Germline V CDR1 and CDR2: MNHNY, SVGAGI (reference sequence). V lost 6 bases and J 2 bases, leaving 13 bases between the germline ends. The CDR3 DNA sequence: TGTGCCAGCAGGGCCATGGGGACAAACTATGGCTACACCTTC. Its translation: CASRAMGTNYGYTF.

The gene calls are TRBV7-9 and TRBJ2-5; the match to TRBD2 covers 10 bases. The CDR3 is 16 residues long. Looked up from germline, CDR1 is SEHNR and CDR2 is FQNEAQ (reference sequence). V trimming: 3 bases; J trimming: 2 bases; junction bases outside the gene matches: 6. DNA of the CDR3: TGTGCCAGCAGCTTCAAGTTAGCGGGAGGACAAGAGACCCAGTACTTC. It translates to CASSFKLAGGQETQYF.

This CDR3 is CASRAGLADLTDTQYF. CDR3 coding DNA: TGTGCCAGCAGGGCGGGACTAGCGGACCTCACAGATACGCAGTATTTT. The chain recombines TRBV2 with TRBJ2-3; 11 nucleotides line up with TRBD2. Trimming cost V 6 bases and J 2 bases; bases outside gene matches: 7. There are 16 residues in the CDR3. The germline V gene encodes CDR1 SNHLY and CDR2 FYNNEI. Complete variable domain (other parts from reference TRBV2 and TRBJ2-3): EPEVTQTPSHQVTQMGQEVILRCVPISNHLYFYWYRQILGQKVEFLVSFYNNEISEKSEIFDDQFSVERPDGSNFTLKIRSTKLEDSAMYFCASRAGLADLTDTQYFGPGTRLTVL.

The rearrangement uses TRBV11-1 and TRBJ1-6; D is ambiguous. The germline V gene encodes CDR1 SGHAT and CDR2 FQDESV (reference sequence). V dropped 3 bases and J dropped 7 bases, with 13 bases sitting between them. The CDR3 runs 15 residues. The CDR3 nucleotides read TGTGCCAGCAGCTTGAGGGTCGCTGAAAATTCACCCCTCCACTTT. This gives the protein CASSLRVAENSPLHF. Full variable domain (missing parts from reference TRBV11-1 and TRBJ1-6): EAEVAQSPRYKITEKSQAVAFWCDPISGHATLYWYRQILGQGPELLVQFQDESVVDDSQLPKDRFSAERLKGVDSTLKIQPAELGDSAMYLCASSLRVAENSPLHFGNGTRLTVT.

The chain is built from TRBV5-1 and TRBJ2-5; D possibly corresponds to TRBD1 (6 bases). Trimming stripped 0 bases from V and 0 bases from J, with 6 bases between. The CDR3 length is 14 residues. The germline V gene has CDR1 SGHRS and CDR2 YFSETQ. The CDR3 nucleotides are TGCGCCAGCAGCTTGGGGGGGCACCAAGAGACCCAGTACTTC. Amino acid sequence: CASSLGGHQETQYF.

The chain combines TRBV6-5 with TRBJ2-7, with 11 bases aligning to TRBD1. This CDR3 contains 16 residues. Germline V gene lookup returns CDR1 MNHEY and CDR2 SVGAGI. Unmatched junction bases numbered 6, after V lost 1 base and J lost 4 bases. CDR3 coding DNA: TGTGCCAGCAGTTACTTTCTCGGACAGGGGGCTTACGAGCAGTACTTC. This sequence encodes CASSYFLGQGAYEQYF.

This chain connects TRBV7-3 to TRBJ1-1, with 9 bases lining up with TRBD1. From germline, CDR1 is SGHTA and CDR2 FQGTGA. Trimming cost V 0 bases and J 4 bases; bases outside gene matches: 3. CDR3 size: 15 residues. The CDR3, as DNA: TGTGCCAGCAGCTTAACAGGGACAGGGATCACTGAAGCTTTCTTT. Protein: CASSLTGTGITEAFF.

The rearrangement links TRBV18 to TRBJ1-6; possibly TRBD1 for D (5 bases). Germline CDR1 and CDR2: KGHSH and LQKENI. V lost 1 base, J lost 7 bases, and 8 bases lay in between. The CDR3 spans 14 residues. CDR3 DNA sequence: TGTGCCAGCTCACCACAGGGGTCCAATTCACCCCTCCACTTT. This sequence encodes CASSPQGSNSPLHF.

Here the CDR3 reads CASSQGGSLVEAKNIQYF. Here the CDR3 DNA reads TGCGCCAGCAGCCAAGGCGGGAGCCTTGTGGAGGCCAAAAACATTCAGTACTTC. The rearrangement links TRBV4-3 to TRBJ2-4; 7 positions agree with TRBD2. Trimming at V came to 1 base and at J to 1 base, leaving 10 bases not matched to a gene. Germline V gene lookup returns CDR1 LGHNA and CDR2 YSLEER. The CDR3 length is 18 residues.

The chain links TRBV19 to TRBJ1-5; TRBD1 is a possible D gene (5 bases). The CDR3 contains 15 residues. V was cut by 5 bases and J by 4 bases, with 15 bases left in between. CDR1 and CDR2 (germline): LNHDA, SQIVND (reference sequence). The CDR3 DNA is TGTGCCAGTAGTGCTGGGACTTTAGGGAATCAGCCCCAGCATTTT. Protein product: CASSAGTLGNQPQHF.

This CDR3 is CASSSGTTSYEQYF. The CDR3 coding sequence is TGTGCCAGCAGCTCCGGGACTACGTCCTACGAGCAGTACTTC. V usage is TRBV7-9 and J usage is TRBJ2-7, with 7 bases matching TRBD2. Losses at the gene ends were 4 bases for V and 1 base for J; bases not matched to a gene: 4. Germline V gene lookup returns CDR1 SEHNR and CDR2 FQNEAQ (reference sequence). The CDR3 extends over 14 amino acids.

V usage is TRBV18 and J usage is TRBJ2-7, with 8 bases fitting TRBD1. The V and J ends lost 6 bases and 5 bases, in that order; junction bases with no gene match: 9. The CDR3 loop spans 14 amino acids. CDR1 KGHSH and CDR2 LQKENI come from the germline V gene. The DNA of the CDR3 is TGTGCCAGCTCCCAGGACAGGGTGTTGAACGAGCAGTACTTC. Translation gives CASSQDRVLNEQYF.

This clone is medium-sized (0.01 to 0.1%) by share. The genes are TRBV27 and TRBJ2-1; maybe TRBD1 (5 bases). Germline V gene lookup returns CDR1 MNHEY and CDR2 SMNVEV (reference sequence). The CDR3 is made up of 16 amino acids. V was trimmed by 6 bases and J by 0 bases, leaving 15 bases between them. CDR3 residues: CASSRPDRFSYNEQFF. DNA of the CDR3: TGTGCCAGCAGCCGACCCGACAGATTCTCCTACAATGAGCAGTTCTTC.

The chain joins TRBV19 to TRBJ1-4; D might be TRBD1 (6 bases). This CDR3 region has 15 residues. Germline loops: CDR1 LNHDA, CDR2 SQIVND (reference sequence). V gave up 5 bases and J gave up 7 bases, with 17 bases separating them. CDR3 in DNA: TGTGCCAGTAGTGCAAACAGGGTTTCGGGTGAAAAACTGTTTTTT. This translates into CASSANRVSGEKLFF.